Below are 8 T cell receptor beta chains sequenced from a single sample in a study of blood T cell repertoires in COVID-19. The assay was immunoSEQ multiplex PCR, and TCRdb's table has in-frame clones only and misses some. The sample shows around 300,000 clones, roughly nine tenths of them seen only once. The specimen was PBMCs or T cells enriched from blood (not recorded which). The receptors shown here come from a woman aged 45-65 years who had recovered from COVID-19.

In its sample, this clone was seen once. The chain combines TRBV2 with TRBJ2-5, with 8 bases identical to TRBD1. Germline trimming cut 5 bases from V and 2 bases from J; bases unmatched to any gene: 7. The CDR3 covers 15 residues. Germline V CDR1 and CDR2: SNHLY, FYNNEI. The CDR3 loop reads CASSWTGTSQETQYF. CDR3 coding DNA: TGTGCCAGCAGTTGGACAGGGACCTCACAAGAGACCCAGTACTTC.

The chain employs TRBV14 and TRBJ2-2; 9 bases fit TRBD1. V shed 4 bases and J 5 bases; nucleotides not matched to a gene: 5. From germline, CDR1 is SGHDN and CDR2 FVKESK. The CDR3 loop spans 15 amino acids. The CDR3 DNA follows: TGTGCCAGCAGCCCAAGGACAGGGGTTACCGGGGAGCTGTTTTTT. Its protein is CASSPRTGVTGELFF.

This clone was recorded once. V and J are TRBV29-1 and TRBJ2-7, with 8 bases that match TRBD1. This CDR3 contains 17 residues. The junction had 18 bases not matched to a gene; V was cut back by 5 bases and J by 3 bases. From germline, CDR1 is SQVTM and CDR2 ANQGSEA. The CDR3 DNA is TGCAGCGTTACGGACAGGGCCCAACATGCAACACACTACGAGCAGTACTTC. Translation gives CSVTDRAQHATHYEQYF.

In its sample, this clone was seen once. The chain is built from TRBV6-5 and TRBJ2-6; TRBD1 matches at 7 bases. The CDR3 covers 15 residues. Germline V gene sequence: CDR1 MNHEY, CDR2 SVGAGI. With 7 bases clipped from V and 2 bases from J, the junction kept 5 bases outside the gene matches. This CDR3 reads CASKPDRAGANVLTF. In DNA form, the CDR3 reads TGTGCCAGCAAACCCGACAGGGCTGGGGCCAACGTCCTGACTTTC.

This clone was seen once. CDR3: CASSFGSHPGETQYF. DNA for the CDR3: TGTGCCAGCAGCTTCGGGTCGCACCCAGGGGAGACCCAGTACTTC. This rearrangement joins TRBV7-2 to TRBJ2-5; possibly TRBD1 for D (5 bases). Per germline, CDR1 SGHTA and CDR2 FQGNSA. Trimming pared 3 bases from V and 5 bases from J, leaving 16 bases between. CDR3 length equals 15 residues.

The chain links TRBV2 to TRBJ1-2; D not certain. V lost 6 bases and J lost 5, with 10 bases in between. Germline-derived CDR1 and CDR2 are SNHLY and FYNNEI. The CDR3 contains 12 residues. This CDR3 reads CASSADLYGYTF. The CDR3 DNA reads TGTGCCAGCAGCGCGGACTTATATGGCTACACCTTC.

In nucleotides, the CDR3 is TGTGCCAGCAGCTTGGGGGAGGTGTCAATGTCTAAATTATATGGCTACACCTTC. This sequence encodes CASSLGEVSMSKLYGYTF. The V call is TRBV7-9, the J call TRBJ1-2, with D tentatively TRBD1 (5 bases). The germline CDR1 and CDR2 sequences are SEHNR and FQNEAQ (reference sequence). The CDR3 sequence is 18 residues long. V was trimmed by 3 bases and J by 5 bases, leaving 25 bases between them.

The J gene is TRBJ1-1, the V gene TRBV18; 9 nucleotides align to TRBD1. The CDR3 covers 15 residues. The V segment lost 3 bases and the J segment 7 bases; nucleotides outside the gene matches: 9. Germline values: CDR1 KGHSH, CDR2 LQKENI. The chain's CDR3 is CASSPWTGEVSEAFF. Written as DNA, the CDR3 is TGTGCCAGCTCACCCTGGACAGGGGAAGTAAGTGAAGCTTTCTTT. Using reference TRBV18 and TRBJ1-1 for the parts outside the CDR3, the full variable domain is NAGVMQNPRHLVRRRGQEARLRCSPMKGHSHVYWYRQLPEEGLKFMVYLQKENIIDESGMPKERFSAEFPKEGPSILRIQQVVRGDSAAYFCASSPWTGEVSEAFFGQGTRLTVV.